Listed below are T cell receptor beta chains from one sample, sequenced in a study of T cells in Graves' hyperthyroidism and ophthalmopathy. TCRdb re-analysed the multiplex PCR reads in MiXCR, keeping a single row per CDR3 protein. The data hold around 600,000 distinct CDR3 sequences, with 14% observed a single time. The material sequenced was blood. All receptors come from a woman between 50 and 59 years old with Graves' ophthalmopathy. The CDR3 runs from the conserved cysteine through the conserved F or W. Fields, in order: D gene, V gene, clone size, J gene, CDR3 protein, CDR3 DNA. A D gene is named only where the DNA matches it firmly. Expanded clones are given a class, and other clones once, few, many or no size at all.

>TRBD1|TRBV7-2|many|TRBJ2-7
CASSASRGREQYF
TGTGCCAGCAGCGCGTCGAGGGGGCGCGAGCAGTACTTC
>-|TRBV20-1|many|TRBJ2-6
CSARRPNSGANVLTF
TGCAGTGCTAGAAGGCCGAACTCTGGGGCCAACGTCCTGACTTTC
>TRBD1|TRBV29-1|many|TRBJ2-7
CSVYAPGTGTYEQYF
TGCAGCGTCTATGCCCCCGGGACAGGCACCTACGAGCAGTACTTC
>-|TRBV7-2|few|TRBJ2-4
CASSLEGSIAKNIQYF
TGTGCCAGCAGCTTAGAGGGGTCTATAGCCAAAAACATTCAGTACTTC
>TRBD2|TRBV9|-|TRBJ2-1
CASSPSSGSINEQFF
TGTGCCAGCAGCCCTAGTAGCGGGAGTATCAATGAGCAGTTCTTC
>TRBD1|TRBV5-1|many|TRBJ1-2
CASSPDRPNGYTF
TGCGCCAGCAGCCCGGACAGGCCCAATGGCTACACCTTC
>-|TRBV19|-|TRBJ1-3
CASSIDRSSGNTIYF
TGTGCCAGTAGTATTGATAGGTCCTCTGGAAACACCATATATTTT
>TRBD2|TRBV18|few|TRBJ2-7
CASSPPLAGEFYEQYF
TGTGCCAGCTCACCACCTCTAGCGGGAGAGTTCTACGAGCAGTACTTC
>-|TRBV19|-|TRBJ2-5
CASSTDHKETQYF
TGTGCCAGTAGTACGGACCACAAAGAGACCCAGTACTTC
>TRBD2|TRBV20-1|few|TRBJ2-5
CSATGTIQETQYF
TGCAGTGCCACCGGGACTATCCAAGAGACCCAGTACTTC
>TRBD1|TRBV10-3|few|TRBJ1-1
CAISESGRGLDTEAFF
TGTGCCATCAGTGAGTCGGGCAGGGGGCTTGATACTGAAGCTTTCTTT
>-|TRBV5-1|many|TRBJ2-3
CASSGGRLAGTDTQYF
TGCGCCAGCAGCGGAGGACGCCTGGCCGGCACAGATACGCAGTATTTT
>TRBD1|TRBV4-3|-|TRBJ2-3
CASSTQDRGPPDTQYF
TGCGCCAGCAGCACACAGGACAGGGGGCCTCCAGATACGCAGTATTTT
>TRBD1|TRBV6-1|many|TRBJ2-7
CASSWGQGAAEQYF
TGTGCCAGCAGCTGGGGACAGGGGGCTGCCGAGCAGTACTTC
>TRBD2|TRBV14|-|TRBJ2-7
CASSTQTSGPSYEQYF
TGTGCCAGCAGCACTCAGACTAGCGGACCCTCCTACGAGCAGTACTTC
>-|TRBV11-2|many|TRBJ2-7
CASSLDGQPRPSYEQYF
TGTGCCAGCAGCTTAGATGGACAGCCTCGTCCTTCCTACGAGCAGTACTTC
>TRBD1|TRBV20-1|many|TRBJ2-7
CSARDPGQSFYEQYF
TGCAGTGCTAGAGACCCGGGACAGAGTTTCTACGAGCAGTACTTC
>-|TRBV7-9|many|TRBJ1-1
CASSSSTYGDTEAFF
TGTGCCAGCAGCTCTTCTACATATGGGGACACTGAAGCTTTCTTT
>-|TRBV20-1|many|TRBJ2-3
CSASGVGVTDTQYF
TGCAGTGCTAGTGGGGTGGGGGTCACAGATACGCAGTATTTT
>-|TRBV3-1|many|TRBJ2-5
CASSQDGGFGETQYF
TGTGCCAGCAGCCAAGATGGGGGTTTCGGAGAGACCCAGTACTTC
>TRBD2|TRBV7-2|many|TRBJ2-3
CASSLGAGGTTDTQYF
TGTGCCAGCAGCTTAGGCGCGGGGGGAACCACAGATACGCAGTATTTT
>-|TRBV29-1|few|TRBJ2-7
CSVQGDSREQYF
TGCAGCGTACAGGGAGACTCGAGAGAGCAGTACTTC
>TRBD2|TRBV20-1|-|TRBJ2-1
CSARDVLTSVTYNEQFF
TGCAGTGCTAGAGATGTACTGACTAGCGTAACCTACAATGAGCAGTTCTTC
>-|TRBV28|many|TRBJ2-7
CASFRGDYEQYF
TGTGCCAGCTTCAGGGGGGACTACGAGCAGTACTTC
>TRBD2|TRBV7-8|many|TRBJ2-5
CASSLVSGTYQETQYF
TGTGCCAGCAGCTTAGTTAGCGGGACTTACCAAGAGACCCAGTACTTC
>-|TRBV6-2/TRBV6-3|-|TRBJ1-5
CASSHRISPEYSNQPQHF
TGTGCCAGCAGTCACCGAATTTCGCCAGAGTATAGCAATCAGCCCCAGCATTTT
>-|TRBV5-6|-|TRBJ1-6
CASSLAQDSLNLSPLHF
TGTGCCAGCAGCTTGGCCCAGGACAGCCTGAATCTTTCACCCCTCCACTTT
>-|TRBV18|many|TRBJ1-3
CASSPSPDNSGNTIYF
TGTGCCAGCTCACCGTCCCCAGACAACTCTGGAAACACCATATATTTT
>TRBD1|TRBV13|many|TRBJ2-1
CASSARDREGNEQFF
TGTGCCAGCAGCGCCCGGGACAGGGAAGGCAATGAGCAGTTCTTC
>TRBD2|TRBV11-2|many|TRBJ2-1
CASSQRTSGNNNEQFF
TGTGCCAGCAGCCAACGCACTAGCGGGAACAACAATGAGCAGTTCTTC
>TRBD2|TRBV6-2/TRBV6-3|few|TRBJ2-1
CASRHLRSSGSSYNEQFF
TGTGCCAGCAGGCATTTACGTTCTAGCGGGAGCTCCTACAATGAGCAGTTCTTC
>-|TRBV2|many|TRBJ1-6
CASSEVQGSSPLHF
TGTGCCAGCAGTGAAGTGCAAGGGTCTTCACCCCTCCACTTT
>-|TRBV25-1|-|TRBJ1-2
CASSPISGAYGYTF
TGTGCCAGCAGTCCCATCAGCGGGGCCTATGGCTACACCTTC
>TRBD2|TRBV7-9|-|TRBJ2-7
CASSLDRLAGGLPSYEQYF
TGTGCCAGCAGCTTAGACAGATTAGCGGGAGGTCTCCCCTCCTACGAGCAGTACTTC
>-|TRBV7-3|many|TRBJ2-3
CASSLSRLNTQYF
TGTGCCAGCAGCTTATCGAGGTTAAATACGCAGTATTTT
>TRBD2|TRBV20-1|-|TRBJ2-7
CSARDFKRGAYEQYF
TGCAGTGCTAGAGATTTCAAGCGGGGAGCCTACGAGCAGTACTTC
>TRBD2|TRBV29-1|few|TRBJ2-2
CSVVEGLAGLGRGAGELFF
TGCAGCGTTGTCGAGGGACTAGCGGGGCTCGGGAGGGGTGCCGGGGAGCTGTTTTTT
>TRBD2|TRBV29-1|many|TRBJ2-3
CSVEYGGVDTQYF
TGCAGCGTTGAGTACGGGGGGGTAGATACGCAGTATTTT
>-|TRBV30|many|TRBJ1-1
CAWSVNRVTVWNTEAFF
TGTGCCTGGAGTGTAAACCGGGTCACAGTATGGAACACTGAAGCTTTCTTT
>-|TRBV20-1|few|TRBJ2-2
CSARDGETNTGELFF
TGCAGTGCTAGAGATGGAGAAACGAACACCGGGGAGCTGTTTTTT
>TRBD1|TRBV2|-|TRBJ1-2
CASIKRTGGYGYTF
TGTGCCAGCATTAAAAGGACAGGGGGCTATGGCTACACCTTC
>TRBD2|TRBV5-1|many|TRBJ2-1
CASSIMEGLAGGHEQFF
TGCGCCAGCAGCATCATGGAAGGACTAGCGGGAGGGCACGAGCAGTTCTTC
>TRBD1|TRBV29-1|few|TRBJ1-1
CSVLTGGTEAFF
TGCAGCGTCCTAACAGGGGGCACTGAAGCTTTCTTT
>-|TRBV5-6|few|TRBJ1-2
CASSWRTDYGYTF
TGTGCCAGCAGCTGGAGAACTGACTATGGCTACACCTTC
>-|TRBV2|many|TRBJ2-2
CASSEASVDTGELFF
TGTGCCAGCAGTGAGGCTAGCGTGGACACCGGGGAGCTGTTTTTT
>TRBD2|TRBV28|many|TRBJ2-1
CASRRPGLAGGRNEQFF
TGTGCCAGCAGGAGGCCGGGACTAGCGGGAGGGCGTAATGAGCAGTTCTTC
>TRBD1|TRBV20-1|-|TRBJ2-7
CSAWGQGKYEQYF
TGCAGTGCTTGGGGACAGGGGAAGTACGAGCAGTACTTC
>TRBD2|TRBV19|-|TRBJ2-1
CASRLAGALLYNEQFF
TGTGCCAGTAGACTAGCGGGAGCGTTACTATACAATGAGCAGTTCTTC
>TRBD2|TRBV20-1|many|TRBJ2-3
CSASLLAISTDTQYF
TGCAGTGCTAGTTTACTAGCGATTAGCACAGATACGCAGTATTTT
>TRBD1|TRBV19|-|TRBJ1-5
CASSKQGASNQPQHF
TGTGCCAGTTCGAAACAGGGGGCGAGCAATCAGCCCCAGCATTTT
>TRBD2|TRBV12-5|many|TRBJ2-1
CASGLVRGLAGLSSYNEQFF
TGTGCTAGTGGTTTGGTGAGGGGGCTAGCGGGACTAAGCTCCTACAATGAGCAGTTCTTC
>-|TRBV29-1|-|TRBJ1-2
CSVATVGRVGGYTF
TGCAGCGTTGCAACTGTTGGGCGGGTAGGGGGCTACACCTTC
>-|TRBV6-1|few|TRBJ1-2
CASSVQGLYGYTF
TGTGCCAGCAGTGTACAGGGCCTCTATGGCTACACCTTC
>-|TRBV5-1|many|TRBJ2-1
CASSSRLSSYNEQFF
TGCGCCAGCAGCTCACGGTTGAGCTCCTACAATGAGCAGTTCTTC
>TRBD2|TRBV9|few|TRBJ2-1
CASSARLAPSSYNEQFF
TGTGCCAGCAGCGCCAGACTAGCGCCGAGCTCCTACAATGAGCAGTTCTTC
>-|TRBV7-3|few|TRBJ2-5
CASSLTAGGGETQYF
TGTGCCAGCAGCTTAACCGCAGGAGGCGGAGAGACCCAGTACTTC
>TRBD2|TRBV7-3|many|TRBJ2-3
CASSLQTSGGTDTQYF
TGTGCCAGCAGCCTCCAAACTAGCGGGGGCACAGATACGCAGTATTTT
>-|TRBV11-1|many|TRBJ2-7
CASSFQGMVYEQYF
TGTGCCAGCAGCTTCCAGGGGATGGTCTACGAGCAGTACTTC
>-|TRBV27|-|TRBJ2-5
CASSLIAAQETQYF
TGTGCCAGCAGTTTAATAGCAGCACAAGAGACCCAGTACTTC
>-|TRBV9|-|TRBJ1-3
CASSVGGVGNTIYF
TGTGCCAGCAGCGTGGGGGGCGTTGGAAACACCATATATTTT